The T cell receptor (beta chain) described here comes from a study of identical twins. This clonotype was detected a few times. No antigen is known for it. TCRdb processed the 5' RACE reads anew with MiXCR; each CDR3 protein has one entry. The sample yields approximately 1.8 million distinct CDR3 sequences, about 32% seen once. Germline V gene data show CDR1 as DFQATT and CDR2 as SNEGSKA (reference sequence). After removal of 6 bases from V and 3 bases from J, the junction contained 8 bases not matched to a gene. This CDR3 spans 16 amino acids. Study-level points and caveats: While abundant cord blood beta clonotypes carried fewer insertions, memory repertoires showed no such pattern.

Sequencing was carried out using cord blood. This TCR derives from a newborn girl in good health. J is TRBJ2-5 and V is TRBV20-1, with TRBD2 matching over 15 bases. For the CDR3, the DNA is TGCAGTGCAACCGGGACTAGCGGGAGGCAAAAAGAGACCCAGTACTTC. It codes for CSATGTSGRQKETQYF.